This TCR beta chain stems from a study of graft-versus-host responses after intestinal transplantation (dated by TCRdb to the early 2020s). Regarding the research as a whole: Recipients received multivisceral, liver-intestinal, or isolated intestinal transplants. All recipients received anti-thymocyte globulin induction followed by maintenance tacrolimus and steroids for around 3 years. After intestinal transplantation, graft-versus-host and host-versus-graft alloreactive T cell clones in the graft, circulation and bone marrow were tracked using bulk TCR-beta CDR3 sequencing. To identify alloreactive clones, pre-transplant mixed lymphocyte reaction products were sequenced and compared with unstimulated pre-transplant donor and recipient T cells. A cohort of about 25 intestinal transplant recipients, including one retransplant, was enrolled, and 3 patients lacking pretransplant specimens were excluded. A peak of at least 4% donor T cells among recipient peripheral blood mononuclear cells was the definition used for donor T cell macrochimerism. Rather than being sequenced by the commercial service, samples from a few later patients were sequenced in-house on an Illumina MiSeq and processed with MiXCR.

Blood samples were collected up to 4 times in the first month after transplant and then at least monthly when available. Of note for this clone: No cognate antigen has been identified for it. It has no much larger one-base neighbor in the sample; base qualities were not kept.

The paper as a whole reports these results and caveats: Peak levels of circulating GvH clones were associated with declines in HvG clones early after transplant. GvH clones turned up in recipient bone marrow, with some appearing earlier in ileal mucosa or blood, a pattern consistent with an intestinal mucosal origin. The conclusions were limited by the relatively low number and heterogeneity of the intestinal transplant patients. Patients with donor T cell macrochimerism had high GvH to HvG T cell clonal ratios in their allografts.

The library was generated by the immunoSEQ multiplex PCR assay. High-throughput TCR-beta CDR3 sequencing of genomic DNA from most patients was performed by Adaptive Biotechnologies. Regarding the original processing steps: Adaptive's ImmunoSEQ software supplied the TCR sequencing data for around 17 patients, while MiXCR and VDJtools were used to process a few other patients. CDR3 nucleotide sequences shared between donor and recipient were removed because their origin could not be assigned. Alloreactive clones required at least 2-fold expansion over unstimulated cells and minimum CFSE-low frequency of 0.002% (template counts) or 0.001% (read counts). Clones detected in sequenced pre-transplant spleen, lymph node, or MLR CFSE-low populations of the donor or recipient were defined as mappable. Cumulative frequency of alloreactive clones was calculated as a percentage of all sequences weighted by copy number. This immuneACCESS table, as held by TCRdb, lists in-frame sequences with V and J called but not all clones. Of the missing ones, under half trace to an unresolved V gene in checked studies; the others have no known cause. Clone size and V and J calls were adopted from that table, with D and trimming inferred from the DNA. The sample has 35,000 to 55,000 clones on record, roughly 91% of them singletons. The ten top clones hold less than 6% of the sample.

V is cut by 0 bases and J by 0 bases, and the space between the germline ends is 12 bases. CDR1 and CDR2 are drawn from the germline V gene: MNHEY, SVGAGI. The CDR3, cysteine through phenylalanine, is 16 amino acids long. The sequence is cut down to CDR3 DNA, 48 bases in frame from base 1. The sample in question was PBMCs, obtained 786 days after a first intestinal transplant, on the day of a second. The TCR originated in a human patient who received an intestinal transplant, so some T cells may come from the graft donor. This chain is built from TRBV6-5 and TRBJ2-7; no D gene can be assigned with confidence. The nucleotide sequence is given as TGTGCCAGCAGTTACTCCCGTCCGACCCTCTCCTACGAGCAGTACTTC. The translation is CASSYSRPTLSYEQYF.